One sample yielded the 22 T cell receptor beta chains listed below, sequenced in a study of PD-L1 blockade in urothelial cancer. The table came from immunoSEQ multiplex PCR; TCRdb's copy has only in-frame clones and leaves some out. Here the sample spans about 43,000 clones, 80% being singletons. Specified time point: pretreatment peripheral blood. The sample in question was PBMCs, obtained around atezolizumab (anti-PD-L1) treatment. The receptors stem from a man aged 55 to 70 with urothelial cancer.

The V gene is TRBV18, the J gene TRBJ1-3; possible D gene TRBD1, 5 bases. This CDR3 is built from 16 residues. V was clipped by 1 base and J by 0 bases, with 10 bases between them. The germline CDR1 and CDR2 sequences are KGHSH and LQKENI. The CDR3 DNA follows: TGTGCCAGCTCACCACGGCCTGACAGCTCTGGAAACACCATATATTTT. Translating it yields CASSPRPDSSGNTIYF.

The chain carries TRBV10-3 and TRBJ2-7; maybe TRBD2 (7 bases). Germline V gene sequence: CDR1 ENHRY, CDR2 SYGVKD. Deletions cut 11 bases from V and 7 bases from J, with 24 bases between. This CDR3 spans 14 amino acids. For the CDR3, the DNA is TGTGCCGCCGCCGGTGTTCGTGAGGGGGGGGAGCAGTACTTC. It specifies CAAAGVREGGEQYF.

This rearrangement joins TRBV6-5 to TRBJ2-2; 8 bases line up with TRBD1. This CDR3 spans 15 amino acids. Germline-derived CDR1 and CDR2 are MNHEY and SVGAGI. V shed 2 bases, J shed 6 bases, and the junction held 5 bases outside the gene matches. The CDR3 DNA sequence: TGTGCCAGCAGTTACAGGCAGGGGGCAGCCGGGGAGCTGTTTTTT. Its translation is CASSYRQGAAGELFF.

This chain connects TRBV6-5 to TRBJ1-1, with 7 bases lining up with TRBD1. Unmatched junction bases numbered 5, after V lost 6 bases and J lost 1 base. The CDR3 spans 14 residues. CDR1 is MNHEY, CDR2 SVGAGI, per germline. CDR3 amino acids: CASRAGTENTEAFF. CDR3 bases: TGTGCCAGCAGGGCCGGGACAGAGAACACTGAAGCTTTCTTT.

V and J are TRBV15 and TRBJ1-4; D unclear. V lost 1 base, J lost 1 base, and 4 bases lay in between. The CDR3 consists of 14 residues. CDR1 and CDR2 (germline): LNHNV, YYDKDF (reference sequence). CDR3 DNA: TGTGCCACCAGCAGAGGGAGAACTAATGAAAAACTGTTTTTT. This translates into CATSRGRTNEKLFF. Variable domain in full (rest from reference TRBV15 and TRBJ1-4): DAMVIQNPRYQVTQFGKPVTLSCSQTLNHNVMYWYQQKSSQAPKLLFHYYDKDFNNEADTPDNFQSRRPNTSFCFLDIRSPGLGDTAMYLCATSRGRTNEKLFFGSGTQLSVL.

This rearrangement joins TRBV5-1 to TRBJ1-1; D gene unclear. Trimming cost V 1 base and J 5 bases, with 9 bases left between them. The CDR3 is made up of 13 amino acids. Germline values: CDR1 SGHRS, CDR2 YFSETQ. The CDR3 coding sequence is TGCGCCAGCAGCTTGACTTTCGGGACTGAAGCTTTCTTT. Protein sequence: CASSLTFGTEAFF.

V is TRBV7-2 and J is TRBJ2-7; TRBD2 agrees at 8 bases. The CDR3 consists of 16 residues. Germline V gene data show CDR1 as SGHTA and CDR2 as FQGNSA. The junction had 9 bases not matched to a gene; V was cut back by 1 base and J by 4 bases. CDR3 in DNA: TGTGCCAGCAGCTTAGACCCCGGGGGGGAGTTTTACGAGCAGTACTTC. It is translated as CASSLDPGGEFYEQYF.

This clone was seen only once. This chain connects TRBV10-2 to TRBJ1-5, with D possibly being TRBD1 (5 bases). V lost 3 bases and J 8 bases, leaving 20 bases between the germline ends. The CDR3 loop spans 16 amino acids. Germline V gene sequence: CDR1 WSHSY, CDR2 SAAADI. The CDR3 DNA sequence: TGCGCCAGCAGTGACCCTGCAGGGATGCCAATTGAGCCCCAGCATTTT. Protein sequence: CASSDPAGMPIEPQHF.

The CDR3 is CASSTSLQVWAEAFF. The CDR3 bases are TGTGCCAGCAGTACCTCCTTACAGGTTTGGGCTGAAGCTTTCTTT. The chain is built from TRBV11-1 and TRBJ1-1; possible D gene TRBD1, 5 bases. CDR3 length: 15 amino acids. The germline gives CDR1 SGHAT, CDR2 FQDESV (reference sequence). Trimming took off 6 bases at V and 6 bases at J, with 20 bases between the two ends.

The rearrangement joins TRBV11-2 to TRBJ1-5, with D possibly matching TRBD1 (6 bases). CDR1 and CDR2 (germline): SGHAT, FQNNGV. This CDR3 is built from 14 residues. The V gene lost 4 bases and the J gene lost 7 bases, with 14 bases spanning the gap. This chain's CDR3 is CASSSGEKGQPQHF. The CDR3 DNA follows: TGTGCCAGCAGCTCAGGGGAAAAGGGACAGCCCCAGCATTTT.

A few counts support this clone. J is TRBJ2-1 and V is TRBV9; D remains unclear. The length of the CDR3 is 13 residues. Germline lookup yields CDR1 SGDLS and CDR2 YYNGEE. The V end lost 0 bases, the J end lost 6 bases, and 7 bases lay between the germline ends. In nucleotides, the CDR3 is TGTGCCAGCAGCGTAGTTCCCCTCAATGAGCAGTTCTTC. It encodes CASSVVPLNEQFF.

The chain combines TRBV5-1 with TRBJ2-2; D is perhaps TRBD2 (6 bases). Germline CDR1 and CDR2: SGHRS and YFSETQ. Trimming left V 0 bases short and J 0 bases short, with 9 bases between. The CDR3 has 16 amino acids. The CDR3 is CASSLATGANTGELFF. The CDR3 DNA is TGCGCCAGCAGCTTGGCCACGGGGGCGAACACCGGGGAGCTGTTTTTT. Drawing the rest from reference TRBV5-1 and TRBJ2-2, the complete variable domain is KAGVTQTPRYLIKTRGQQVTLSCSPISGHRSVSWYQQTPGQGLQFLFEYFSETQRNKGNFPGRFSGRQFSNSRSEMNVSTLELGDSALYLCASSLATGANTGELFFGEGSRLTVL.

This clone was observed a single time. V gene TRBV12-2 combines with J gene TRBJ1-1; the listed D gene, TRBD1, was not tested against the DNA. TRBV12-2 is flagged as a pseudogene. This CDR3 has 15 amino acids. The CDR3 nucleotides read TGTGCAAGTCGCCCCCAGGGGGCGTGGAACACTGAAGCTTTCTTT. Encoded protein: CASRPQGAWNTEAFF.

This sequence joins TRBV6-6 and TRBJ1-5, with 8 bases lining up with TRBD1. Trimming at V came to 4 bases and at J to 1 base, leaving 0 bases not matched to a gene. Per germline, CDR1 MNHNY and CDR2 SVGAGI (reference sequence). There are 14 residues in the CDR3. Here the CDR3 DNA reads TGTGCCAGCAGTTGGACAGGGAGCAATCAGCCCCAGCATTTT. Its protein is CASSWTGSNQPQHF.

V and J are TRBV7-2 and TRBJ2-2, with TRBD2 matching 7 bases. Germline CDR1 and CDR2: SGHTA and FQGNSA. This CDR3 has 12 amino acids. J lost 7 bases, V lost 6 bases, and 2 bases had no gene match. The CDR3 region has the DNA TGTGCCAGCAGACGGGAGGTCGGGGAGCTGTTTTTT. Encoded protein: CASRREVGELFF.

This CDR3 reads CATSIEGGQGPYF. The CDR3 DNA reads TGTGCCACCAGCATAGAAGGAGGACAGGGACCGTACTTC. This rearrangement joins TRBV15 to TRBJ2-7; 8 positions match TRBD1. The CDR3 is 13 amino acids. Per germline, CDR1 LNHNV and CDR2 YYDKDF (reference sequence). V lost 4 bases to trimming and J lost 12 bases; unmatched junction nucleotides: 11.

Only a few counts were recorded for this clone. The chain's CDR3 is CASSLGEGATEAFF. For the CDR3, the DNA is TGTGCCAGCAGCTTAGGTGAGGGCGCGACTGAAGCTTTCTTT. The J gene is TRBJ1-1, the V gene TRBV7-2; D is unresolved. Germline V gene lookup returns CDR1 SGHTA and CDR2 FQGNSA. Trimming pared 1 base from V and 5 bases from J, leaving 11 bases between. The CDR3 spans 14 residues.

The chain is built from TRBV28 and TRBJ1-5; no definite D call. Germline CDR1 reads MDHEN; CDR2 reads SYDVKM. V lost 4 bases and J lost 2, with 3 bases in between. CDR3 length: 12 amino acids. CDR3: CASSSGNQPQHF. The CDR3 bases are TGTGCCAGCAGTTCTGGCAATCAGCCCCAGCATTTT.

J is TRBJ2-7 and V is TRBV13; 11 nucleotides line up with TRBD1. Germline V gene lookup returns CDR1 PRHDT and CDR2 FYEKMQ (reference sequence). The CDR3 loop spans 15 amino acids. V lost 5 bases, J lost 6 bases, and 9 bases stayed unmatched. The CDR3 loop is CASSPTGQGDSEQYF. The CDR3 region has the DNA TGTGCCAGCAGCCCGACGGGACAGGGGGATTCCGAGCAGTACTTC.

The chain couples TRBV6-5 to TRBJ2-2; maybe TRBD1 (5 bases). The CDR3 has 14 amino acids. The germline gives CDR1 MNHEY, CDR2 SVGAGI. Trimming pared 0 bases from V and 5 bases from J, leaving 7 bases between. CDR3 loop: CASSYSRGTGELFF. The CDR3 coding sequence is TGTGCCAGCAGTTACTCTAGGGGAACCGGGGAGCTGTTTTTT.

This clone was counted a single time. The rearrangement uses TRBV4-1 and TRBJ2-7; 7 positions match TRBD2. Losses at the gene ends were 3 bases for V and 2 bases for J; bases not matched to a gene: 7. Germline V lookup: CDR1 MGHRA, CDR2 YSYEKL. The CDR3 length is 15 residues. CDR3 bases: TGCGCCAGCAGCCATAGTGCCGGGGGGACCTACGAGCAGTACTTC. As protein: CASSHSAGGTYEQYF.

This sequence joins TRBV5-5 and TRBJ2-7; TRBD1 agrees at 8 bases. Germline-derived CDR1 and CDR2 are SGHKS and YYEKEE (reference sequence). This CDR3 region has 15 residues. Trimming cost V 1 base and J 2 bases; bases outside gene matches: 5. The CDR3 protein is CASSLYGQGPYEQYF. The CDR3 DNA sequence: TGTGCCAGCAGCTTGTACGGACAGGGACCCTACGAGCAGTACTTC.